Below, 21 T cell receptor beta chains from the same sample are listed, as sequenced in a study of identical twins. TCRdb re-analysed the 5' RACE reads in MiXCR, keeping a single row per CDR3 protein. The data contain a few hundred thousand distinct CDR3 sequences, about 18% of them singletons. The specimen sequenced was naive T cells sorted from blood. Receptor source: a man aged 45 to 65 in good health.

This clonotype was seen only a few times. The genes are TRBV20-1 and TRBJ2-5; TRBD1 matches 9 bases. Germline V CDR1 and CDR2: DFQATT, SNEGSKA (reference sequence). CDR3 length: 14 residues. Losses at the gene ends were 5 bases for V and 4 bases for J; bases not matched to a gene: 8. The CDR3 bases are TGCAGTGCTCCTCGACAGGGGGTAGGAGAGACCCAGTACTTC. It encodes CSAPRQGVGETQYF.

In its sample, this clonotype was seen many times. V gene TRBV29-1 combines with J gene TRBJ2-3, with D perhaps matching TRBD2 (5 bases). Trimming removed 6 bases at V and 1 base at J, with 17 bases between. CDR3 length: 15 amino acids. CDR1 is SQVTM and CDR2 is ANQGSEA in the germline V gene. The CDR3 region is CSVRLGELGTDTQYF. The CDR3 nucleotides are TGCAGCGTGAGGCTCGGGGAGCTTGGCACAGATACGCAGTATTTT.

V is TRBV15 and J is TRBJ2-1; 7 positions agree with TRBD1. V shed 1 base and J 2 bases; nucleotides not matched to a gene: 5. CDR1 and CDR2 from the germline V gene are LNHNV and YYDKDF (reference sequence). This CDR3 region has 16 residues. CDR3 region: CATSRARQGPYNEQFF. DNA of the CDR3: TGTGCCACCAGCAGAGCCCGACAGGGTCCCTACAATGAGCAGTTCTTC. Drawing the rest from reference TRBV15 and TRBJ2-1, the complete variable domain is DAMVIQNPRYQVTQFGKPVTLSCSQTLNHNVMYWYQQKSSQAPKLLFHYYDKDFNNEADTPDNFQSRRPNTSFCFLDIRSPGLGDTAMYLCATSRARQGPYNEQFFGPGTRLTVL.

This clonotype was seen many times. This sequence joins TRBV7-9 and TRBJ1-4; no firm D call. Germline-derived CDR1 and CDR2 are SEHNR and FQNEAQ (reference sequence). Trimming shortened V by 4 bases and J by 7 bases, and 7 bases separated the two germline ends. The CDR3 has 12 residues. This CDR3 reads CASSSGGEKLFF. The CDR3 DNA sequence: TGTGCCAGCAGCTCAGGAGGTGAAAAACTGTTTTTT.

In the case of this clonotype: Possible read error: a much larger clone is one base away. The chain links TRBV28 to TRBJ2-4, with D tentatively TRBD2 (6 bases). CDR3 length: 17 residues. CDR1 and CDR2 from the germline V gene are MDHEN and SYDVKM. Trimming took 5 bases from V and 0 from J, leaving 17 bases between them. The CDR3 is CASSTETRGLAKNIQYF. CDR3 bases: TGTGCCAGCAGTACCGAGACTAGAGGCTTAGCCAAAAACATTCAGTACTTC.

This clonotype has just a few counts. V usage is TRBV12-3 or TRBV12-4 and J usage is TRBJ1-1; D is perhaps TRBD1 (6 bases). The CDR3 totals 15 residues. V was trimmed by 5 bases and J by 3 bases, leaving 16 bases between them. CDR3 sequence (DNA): TGTGCCAGCAGTGCCCAGCCAGGGGCTCACACTGAAGCTTTCTTT. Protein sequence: CASSAQPGAHTEAFF.

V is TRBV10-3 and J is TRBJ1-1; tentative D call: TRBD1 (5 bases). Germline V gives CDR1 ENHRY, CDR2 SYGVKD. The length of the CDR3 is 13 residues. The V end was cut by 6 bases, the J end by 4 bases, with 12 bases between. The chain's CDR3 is CAISEQGSTEAFF. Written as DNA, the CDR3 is TGTGCCATCAGCGAGCAGGGTAGCACTGAAGCTTTCTTT.

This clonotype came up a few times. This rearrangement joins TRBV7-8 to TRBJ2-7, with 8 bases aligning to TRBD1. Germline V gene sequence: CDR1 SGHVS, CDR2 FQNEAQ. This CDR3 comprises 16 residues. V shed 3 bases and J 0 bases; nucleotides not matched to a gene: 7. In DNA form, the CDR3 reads TGTGCCAGCAGCTTTCCCAGGGACAGGAACTCCTACGAGCAGTACTTC. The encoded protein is CASSFPRDRNSYEQYF.

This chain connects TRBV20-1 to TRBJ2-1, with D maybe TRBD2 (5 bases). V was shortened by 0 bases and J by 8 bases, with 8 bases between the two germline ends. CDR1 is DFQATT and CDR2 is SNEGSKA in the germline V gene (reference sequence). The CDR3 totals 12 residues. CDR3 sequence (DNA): TGCAGTGCTAGAGATGAGGGTTATGAGCAGTTCTTC. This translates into CSARDEGYEQFF.

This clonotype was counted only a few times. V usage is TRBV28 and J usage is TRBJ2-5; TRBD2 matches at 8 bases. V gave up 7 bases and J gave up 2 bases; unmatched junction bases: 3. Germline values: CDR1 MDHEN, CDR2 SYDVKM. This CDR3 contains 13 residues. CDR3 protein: CASNGGAQETQYF. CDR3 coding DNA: TGTGCCAGCAACGGGGGGGCTCAAGAGACCCAGTACTTC.

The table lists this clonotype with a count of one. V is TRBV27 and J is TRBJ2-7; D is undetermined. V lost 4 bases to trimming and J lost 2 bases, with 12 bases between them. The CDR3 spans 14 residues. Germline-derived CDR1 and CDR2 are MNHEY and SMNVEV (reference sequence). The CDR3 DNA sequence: TGTGCCAGCAGTTCTACCACCCGGGCCTACGAGCAGTACTTC. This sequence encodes CASSSTTRAYEQYF.

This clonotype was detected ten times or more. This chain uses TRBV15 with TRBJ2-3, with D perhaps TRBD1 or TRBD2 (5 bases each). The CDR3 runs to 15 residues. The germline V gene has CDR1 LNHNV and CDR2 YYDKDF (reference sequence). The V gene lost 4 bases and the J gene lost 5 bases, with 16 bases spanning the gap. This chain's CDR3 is CATSTGTLSIDTQYF. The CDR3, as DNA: TGTGCCACCAGCACCGGGACCCTAAGTATAGATACGCAGTATTTT.

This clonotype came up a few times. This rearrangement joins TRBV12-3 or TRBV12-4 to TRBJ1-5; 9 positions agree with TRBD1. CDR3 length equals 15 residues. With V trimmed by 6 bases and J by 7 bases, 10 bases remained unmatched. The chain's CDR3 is CASSLKPGQGQPQHF. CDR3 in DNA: TGTGCCAGCAGCTTAAAGCCGGGACAGGGCCAGCCCCAGCATTTT.

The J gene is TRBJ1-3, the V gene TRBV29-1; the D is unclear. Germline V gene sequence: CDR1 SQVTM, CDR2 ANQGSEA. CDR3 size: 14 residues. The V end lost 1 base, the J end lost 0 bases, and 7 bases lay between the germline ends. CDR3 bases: TGCAGCGTTGAAGGCAGAAGCTCTGGAAACACCATATATTTT. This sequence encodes CSVEGRSSGNTIYF.

The CDR3 nucleotides read TGTGCCAGTGGGGACAGGACTATCTATGGCTACACCTTC. Amino acid sequence: CASGDRTIYGYTF. V usage is TRBV19 and J usage is TRBJ1-2, with 8 positions matching TRBD1. Germline CDR1 LNHDA, CDR2 SQIVND (reference sequence). V lost 8 bases, J lost 4 bases, and 6 bases stayed unmatched. The CDR3 spans 13 residues. The full variable domain, completed using reference TRBV19 and TRBJ1-2, is DGGITQSPKYLFRKEGQNVTLSCEQNLNHDAMYWYRQDPGQGLRLIYYSQIVNDFQKGDIAEGYSVSREKKESFPLTVTSAQKNPTAFYLCASGDRTIYGYTFGSGTRLTVV.

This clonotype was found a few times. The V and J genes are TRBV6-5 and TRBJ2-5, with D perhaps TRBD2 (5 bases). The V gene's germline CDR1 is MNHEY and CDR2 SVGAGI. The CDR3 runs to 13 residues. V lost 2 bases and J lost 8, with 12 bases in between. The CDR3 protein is CASSYPIGGTQYF. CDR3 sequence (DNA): TGTGCCAGCAGTTACCCGATTGGAGGAACCCAGTACTTC.

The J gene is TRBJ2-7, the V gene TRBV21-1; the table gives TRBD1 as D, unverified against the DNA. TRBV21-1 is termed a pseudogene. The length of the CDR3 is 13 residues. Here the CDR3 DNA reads TGTGCCACTGGACAGGACCGCATCTACGAGCAGTACTTC. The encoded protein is CATGQDRIYEQYF.

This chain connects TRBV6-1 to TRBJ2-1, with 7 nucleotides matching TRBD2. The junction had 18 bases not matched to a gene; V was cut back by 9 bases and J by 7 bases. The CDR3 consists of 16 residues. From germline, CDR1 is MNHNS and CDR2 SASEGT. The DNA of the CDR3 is TGTGCCAGTCTCCCAGGTCGAAGGAGCGGGGCAAATGAGCAGTTCTTC. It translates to CASLPGRRSGANEQFF.

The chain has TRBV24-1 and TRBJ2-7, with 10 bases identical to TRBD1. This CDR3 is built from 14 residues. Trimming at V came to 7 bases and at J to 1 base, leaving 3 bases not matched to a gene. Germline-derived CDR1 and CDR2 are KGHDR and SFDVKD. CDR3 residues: CATSTGQGSYEQYF. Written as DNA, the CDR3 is TGTGCCACCAGCACGGGACAGGGGTCCTACGAGCAGTACTTC.

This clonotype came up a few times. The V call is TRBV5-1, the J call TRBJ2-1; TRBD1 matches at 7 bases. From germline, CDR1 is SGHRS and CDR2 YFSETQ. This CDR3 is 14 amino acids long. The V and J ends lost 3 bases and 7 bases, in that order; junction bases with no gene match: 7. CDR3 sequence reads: CASSSGTAWNEQFF. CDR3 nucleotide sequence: TGCGCCAGCAGCTCCGGGACAGCATGGAATGAGCAGTTCTTC.

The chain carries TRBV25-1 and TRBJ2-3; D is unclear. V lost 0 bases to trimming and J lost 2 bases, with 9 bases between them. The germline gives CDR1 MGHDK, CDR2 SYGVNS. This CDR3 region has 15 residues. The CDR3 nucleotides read TGTGCCAGCAGTGAATATGGTGGGCTCACAGATACGCAGTATTTT. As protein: CASSEYGGLTDTQYF. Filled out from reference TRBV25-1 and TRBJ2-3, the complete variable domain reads EADIYQTPRYLVIGTGKKITLECSQTMGHDKMYWYQQDPGMELHLIHYSYGVNSTEKGDLSSESTVSRIRTEHFPLTLESARPSHTSQYLCASSEYGGLTDTQYFGPGTRLTVL.